The 19 T cell receptor beta chains below were found in one sample sequenced in a study of T cells in Graves' hyperthyroidism and ophthalmopathy. It was RNA transcripts that yielded the amplified TCR beta CDR3 regions. In the first-round RT-PCR of the TCR CDR3, the HTBI primer set was used. A single record per CDR3 protein comes from TCRdb applying MiXCR to the multiplex PCR reads. In the table there are 500,000 to 800,000 distinct CDR3 sequences, roughly 15% of which are singletons. The sequenced sample consisted of blood. Source of these receptors: a woman aged 50 to 60 with Graves' ophthalmopathy.

This clonotype was recorded at least ten times. V is TRBV27 and J is TRBJ2-7; 11 bases agree with TRBD2. Germline V gene lookup returns CDR1 MNHEY and CDR2 SMNVEV (reference sequence). The CDR3 extends over 18 amino acids. Trimming took 8 bases from V and 4 from J; bases not matched to a gene: 19. The CDR3 reads CASAPRAGGLAGGYEQYF. CDR3 bases: TGTGCCAGCGCACCCCGGGCGGGTGGTCTAGCGGGAGGTTACGAGCAGTACTTC.

This clonotype was recorded at least ten times. V and J are TRBV6-1 and TRBJ2-1; D is unclear. The V end lost 8 bases, the J end lost 4 bases, and 9 bases lay between the germline ends. The CDR3 has 12 amino acids. From germline, CDR1 is MNHNS and CDR2 SASEGT. The CDR3 sequence is CASSKLYNEQFF. DNA of the CDR3: TGTGCCAGCTCCAAACTGTACAATGAGCAGTTCTTC.

This clonotype was seen ten or more times. The genes are TRBV12-3 or TRBV12-4 and TRBJ1-1; D uncertain. Trimming pared 5 bases from V and 6 bases from J, leaving 19 bases between. The CDR3 spans 15 residues. CDR3 in DNA: TGTGCCAGCAGTCCCCCTTCACAACTGAGGGCTGAAGCTTTCTTT. It encodes CASSPPSQLRAEAFF.

This clonotype was seen only a few times. The gene calls are TRBV18 and TRBJ2-3, with TRBD2 matching over 7 bases. The germline gives CDR1 KGHSH, CDR2 LQKENI. V gave up 1 base and J gave up 4 bases; unmatched junction bases: 8. The CDR3 is 16 amino acids. CDR3 loop: CASSPRPGRRADTQYF. The CDR3 DNA follows: TGTGCCAGCTCACCACGTCCCGGGAGGAGGGCAGATACGCAGTATTTT.

This clonotype appeared many times. The rearrangement uses TRBV9 and TRBJ2-7; the D is unclear. The germline CDR1 and CDR2 sequences are SGDLS and YYNGEE. Trimming cost V 0 bases and J 4 bases, with 11 bases left between them. The CDR3 extends over 14 amino acids. The CDR3 DNA reads TGTGCCAGCAGCGTAGGATCTTATGGTTACGAGCAGTACTTC. Translated, it gives CASSVGSYGYEQYF.

On this clonotype: Since no conserved phenylalanine or tryptophan closes the CDR3, a read error is the likely cause. The V gene is TRBV20-1, the J gene TRBJ2-1; D might be TRBD2 (6 bases). Trimming removed 3 bases at V and 0 bases at J, with 12 bases between. The CDR3 sequence is 15 residues long. In germline, CDR1 is DFQATT, CDR2 SNEGSKA (reference sequence). The CDR3 sequence is CSASSSAISYNEQFS. As DNA, the CDR3 is TGCAGTGCTAGCTCTAGCGCGATCTCCTACAATGAGCAGTTCTCC.

The chain couples TRBV15 to TRBJ1-5, with no clear D. Germline lookup yields CDR1 LNHNV and CDR2 YYDKDF (reference sequence). The CDR3 runs 12 residues. Trimming took 3 bases from V and 12 from J, leaving 12 bases between them. This CDR3 is CATSSYKGNQHF. The DNA of the CDR3 is TGTGCCACCAGCAGTTACAAAGGGAACCAGCATTTT. The full variable domain, completed using reference TRBV15 and TRBJ1-5, is DAMVIQNPRYQVTQFGKPVTLSCSQTLNHNVMYWYQQKSSQAPKLLFHYYDKDFNNEADTPDNFQSRRPNTSFCFLDIRSPGLGDTAMYLCATSSYKGNQHFGDGTRLSIL.

The chain joins TRBV19 to TRBJ2-3, with 8 bases matching TRBD2. Germline loops: CDR1 LNHDA, CDR2 SQIVND (reference sequence). After removal of 3 bases from V and 5 bases from J, the junction contained 13 bases not matched to a gene. This CDR3 region has 17 residues. CDR3: CASSISPGTSRVDTQYF. The CDR3 DNA sequence: TGTGCCAGTAGTATCTCCCCCGGGACTAGTCGAGTAGATACGCAGTATTTT.

About this clonotype: This sequence may be a read error, since a much larger clone differs from it by one base. The chain combines TRBV6-5 with TRBJ2-5; 7 nucleotides line up with TRBD2. The CDR3 extends over 16 amino acids. Germline V lookup: CDR1 MNHEY, CDR2 SVGAGI. As DNA, the CDR3 is TGTGCCAGCAGTTACTCGTATCTAGCGGCCAAAGAGGCCCAGTACTTC. Translated: CASSYSYLAAKEAQYF.

This clonotype came up many times. The V gene is TRBV30, the J gene TRBJ1-1; unclear D gene. Germline CDR1 GTSNPN, CDR2 SVGIG (reference sequence). The V end lost 1 base, the J end lost 5 bases, and 20 bases lay between the germline ends. The CDR3 has 16 amino acids. The CDR3 loop is CAWSEPTRTRGTEAFF. CDR3 nucleotides: TGTGCCTGGAGTGAACCAACCCGGACGCGGGGTACTGAAGCTTTCTTT.

The chain is built from TRBV10-3 and TRBJ2-7; 12 bases match TRBD2. Germline values: CDR1 ENHRY, CDR2 SYGVKD. This CDR3 is built from 16 residues. V lost 1 base, J lost 6 bases, and 7 bases stayed unmatched. CDR3 nucleotide sequence: TGTGCCATCAGTGAGTTTTCTAGCGGGAGGGTATCCGAGCAGTACTTC. Its translation: CAISEFSSGRVSEQYF.

The CDR3 region is CASRKQGWETQYF. In DNA form, the CDR3 reads TGTGCCAGCAGAAAACAGGGTTGGGAGACCCAGTACTTC. The chain joins TRBV28 to TRBJ2-5; D possibly corresponds to TRBD1 (6 bases). Trimming shortened V by 6 bases and J by 5 bases, and 13 bases separated the two germline ends. Germline V gene sequence: CDR1 MDHEN, CDR2 SYDVKM. This CDR3 spans 13 amino acids.

This clonotype has only a few counts. The chain carries TRBV11-3 and TRBJ2-7; D not resolved. The V end lost 1 base, the J end lost 2 bases, and 9 bases lay between the germline ends. This CDR3 has 14 residues. Germline V gives CDR1 SGHNT, CDR2 YENEEA. This chain's CDR3 is CASSLAPQTYEQYF. Written as DNA, the CDR3 is TGTGCCAGCAGCTTAGCACCACAAACCTACGAGCAGTACTTC.

The chain carries TRBV4-2 and TRBJ2-2; D is perhaps TRBD1 or TRBD2 (5 bases each). The germline V gene encodes CDR1 LGHNA and CDR2 YNFKEQ. The CDR3 totals 19 residues. V lost 0 bases and J 0 bases, leaving 17 bases between the germline ends. CDR3 nucleotides: TGTGCCAGCAGCCAAGATCGGGACCGGTTGACCGCGAACACCGGGGAGCTGTTTTTT. It specifies CASSQDRDRLTANTGELFF.

This chain connects TRBV28 to TRBJ2-1; TRBD2 aligns across 10 bases. Germline values: CDR1 MDHEN, CDR2 SYDVKM. The CDR3 length is 15 residues. The V segment lost 3 bases and the J segment 6 bases; nucleotides outside the gene matches: 5. CDR3 residues: CASSLMGLAINEQFF. The DNA of the CDR3 is TGTGCCAGCAGTTTGATGGGACTAGCGATCAATGAGCAGTTCTTC.

Many counts were recorded for this clonotype. The CDR3 sequence is CASRGLAGRDEQFF. The CDR3 DNA reads TGTGCCAGCCGGGGACTAGCGGGACGGGATGAGCAGTTCTTC. This sequence joins TRBV3-1 and TRBJ2-1; 13 bases agree with TRBD2. V shed 8 bases, J shed 8 bases, and the junction held 6 bases outside the gene matches. The germline V gene encodes CDR1 LGHDT and CDR2 YNNKEL (reference sequence). The CDR3 runs 14 residues.

This clonotype has just one count. The chain carries TRBV7-9 and TRBJ1-4, with a tentative D call TRBD1 (5 bases). This CDR3 contains 12 residues. Germline V gene lookup returns CDR1 SEHNR and CDR2 FQNEAQ (reference sequence). Trimming cost V 6 bases and J 12 bases, with 14 bases left between them. The CDR3 loop is CASRLLPGELFF. The DNA for the CDR3 is TGTGCCAGCAGACTTCTCCCGGGGGAACTGTTTTTT.

Only a few counts were recorded for this clonotype. The chain couples TRBV6-1 to TRBJ2-3; the D is unclear. V lost 5 bases and J 0 bases, leaving 6 bases between the germline ends. This CDR3 comprises 13 residues. The germline gives CDR1 MNHNS, CDR2 SASEGT. The CDR3: CASSYRSTDTQYF. The CDR3 DNA sequence: TGTGCCAGCAGTTACAGAAGCACAGATACGCAGTATTTT.

Only a few counts were recorded for this clonotype. The chain has TRBV19 and TRBJ1-3; D unresolved. The CDR3 contains 16 residues. V lost 3 bases and J 0 bases, leaving 12 bases between the germline ends. From germline, CDR1 is LNHDA and CDR2 SQIVND (reference sequence). The CDR3 protein is CASSIPGQHSGNTIYF. In DNA form, the CDR3 reads TGTGCCAGTAGTATTCCGGGCCAACACTCTGGAAACACCATATATTTT.